This T cell receptor (beta chain) emerged from a study of control samples from healthy donors and cancer patients. In germline, CDR1 is LGHNA, CDR2 YSLEER. The CDR3 totals 13 residues. V was shortened by 3 bases and J by 5 bases, with 10 bases between the two germline ends. Repertoires were generated with immunoSEQ multiplex PCR, while TCRdb's copy carries only in-frame clones and drops some. The sample consists of 150,000 to 200,000 clones, roughly 94% of them appearing once. Sequenced material: blood. The sequence came from a young woman in good health. The chain couples TRBV4-3 to TRBJ1-1; no clear D gene. CDR3 sequence: CASSQGGRTEAFF. As DNA, the CDR3 is TGCGCCAGCAGCCAGGGAGGGAGGACTGAAGCTTTCTTT.